The T cell receptor beta chain under discussion was sequenced for a study of shared clonotypes between healthy human individuals. Study-wide results and limits: Researchers found naive subsets generally carried larger estimated richness than memory subsets. It was expected that sequencing depth would affect clonotype sharing among donors.

In regard to this clone: Its antigen is unknown.

The CDR3 is made up of 15 amino acids. V shed 3 bases and J shed 0 bases, with 12 bases lying between them. Germline loops: CDR1 SGHNT, CDR2 YYREEE (reference sequence). The run depth of the assay was deep. Genomic DNA from each subset was divided evenly over several immunoSEQ plates. Measured with immunoSEQ multiplex PCR; TCRdb has only the in-frame clones, and not every one. The sample holds roughly 2,500,000 clones, roughly 93% seen once. The TCR sequence derives from a man younger than 35 in good health. Some clones in this sample may be carry-over from other donors' samples. The sample taken for sequencing was naive CD4+ T cells from PBMCs. Subset of the sample: CD45RA+ positively selected. The chain employs TRBV5-4 and TRBJ1-1, with D perhaps TRBD1 (6 bases). The CDR3 protein is CASSSRGGLNTEAFF. The DNA for the CDR3 is TGTGCCAGCAGCTCGCGAGGGGGGTTGAACACTGAAGCTTTCTTT.